What follows are 31 T cell receptor beta chains derived from one specimen sequenced in a study of blood T cell repertoires in COVID-19 (dated by TCRdb to between 2020 and 2021). Preparation of the library involved the immunoSEQ multiplex PCR assay. Sourced from immuneACCESS, this table was stored by TCRdb with only in-frame sequences that have V and J called. A share of the clones is absent; for the studies checked, an unresolved V gene accounts for under half, and the remainder has no known explanation. A total of tens of thousands of clones appear in this sample, 75% to 90% of them only once. The top ten constitute 1% to 1.5% of the sample. Specimen: PBMCs or T cells enriched from blood (not recorded which). The receptors here all came from a woman aged 50 to 65 with acute COVID-19.

A single count supports this clone. The J gene is TRBJ1-2, the V gene TRBV25-1; TRBD1 agrees at 7 bases. The CDR3 has 13 residues. Germline V gives CDR1 MGHDK, CDR2 SYGVNS. V dropped 3 bases and J dropped 5; count of bases not matched to a gene: 3. The CDR3 DNA follows: TGTGCCAGCAGTGAGCGACAGGGATATGGCTACACCTTC. Translation: CASSERQGYGYTF.

The rearrangement joins TRBV7-2 to TRBJ2-4; tentative D call: TRBD1 (6 bases). CDR1 SGHTA and CDR2 FQGNSA come from the germline V gene. V was pared by 7 bases and J by 6 bases, with 10 bases between. The CDR3 consists of 12 residues. The CDR3 DNA reads TGTGCCAGCACCTTGGACAGAAACATTCAGTACTTC. It translates to CASTLDRNIQYF.

The J gene is TRBJ2-2, the V gene TRBV5-1; D is uncertain. Germline CDR1 is SGHRS and CDR2 is YFSETQ. V lost 4 bases to trimming and J lost 8 bases, with 9 bases between them. This CDR3 region has 12 residues. The CDR3, as DNA: TGCGCCAGCAGCCTCCACAAAGGGGAGCTGTTTTTT. Protein product: CASSLHKGELFF.

CDR3 sequence (DNA): TGTGCCAGCAGCGCACGATTGGGGACAGCCGAAGCTTTCTTT. Amino acid sequence: CASSARLGTAEAFF. The chain joins TRBV11-3 to TRBJ1-1; 7 bases fit TRBD1. After removal of 5 bases from V and 8 bases from J, the junction contained 11 bases not matched to a gene. Germline V lookup: CDR1 SGHNT, CDR2 YENEEA. This CDR3 has 14 amino acids.

J is TRBJ2-2 and V is TRBV12-5; 8 nucleotides agree with TRBD2. Unmatched junction bases numbered 4, after V lost 3 bases and J lost 4 bases. The CDR3 is made up of 15 amino acids. Germline loops: CDR1 LGHNT, CDR2 FRNRAP. The CDR3 bases are TGTGCTAGTGGTTTCGGGGGGGCTGGCACCGGGGAGCTGTTTTTT. Protein sequence: CASGFGGAGTGELFF.

This chain uses TRBV19 with TRBJ1-4, with a tentative D call TRBD1 (5 bases). The CDR3 runs 16 residues. Germline V gives CDR1 LNHDA, CDR2 SQIVND (reference sequence). Trimming removed 3 bases from V and 6 bases from J, with 17 bases in between. The CDR3 nucleotides read TGTGCCAGTAGTATCGGGTCAGGGCTTGGTTATGAAAAACTGTTTTTT. As protein: CASSIGSGLGYEKLFF.

The V gene is TRBV18, the J gene TRBJ2-1, with TRBD2 identical over 8 bases. V gave up 0 bases and J gave up 0 bases; unmatched junction bases: 1. Germline CDR1 reads KGHSH; CDR2 reads LQKENI. The CDR3 extends over 16 amino acids. The chain's CDR3 is CASSPPGTSSYNEQFF. The CDR3 nucleotides read TGTGCCAGCTCACCACCCGGGACTAGCTCCTACAATGAGCAGTTCTTC.

The chain combines TRBV2 with TRBJ1-1; 8 nucleotides line up with TRBD1. The V gene end was trimmed by 2 bases and the J gene end by 6 bases; junction bases not matched to a gene: 17. This CDR3 is 18 amino acids long. CDR1 is SNHLY and CDR2 is FYNNEI in the germline V gene. For the CDR3, the DNA is TGTGCCAGCAGTGAATTAGACGTCTTAGGACAGGGCGGATCTGAAGCTTTCTTT. It specifies CASSELDVLGQGGSEAFF. Supplemented by reference TRBV2 and TRBJ1-1, the full variable domain reads EPEVTQTPSHQVTQMGQEVILRCVPISNHLYFYWYRQILGQKVEFLVSFYNNEISEKSEIFDDQFSVERPDGSNFTLKIRSTKLEDSAMYFCASSELDVLGQGGSEAFFGQGTRLTVV.

The chain has TRBV6-5 and TRBJ2-3; TRBD2 aligns across 9 bases. Per the germline V gene, CDR1 is MNHEY and CDR2 is SVGAGI. V lost 10 bases to trimming and J lost 5 bases; unmatched junction nucleotides: 4. This CDR3 region has 12 residues. Written as DNA, the CDR3 is TGTGCCACCCGCGGGGGGGGAGATACGCAGTATTTT. Amino acid sequence: CATRGGGDTQYF.

This chain links TRBV19 with TRBJ2-2, with TRBD2 matching 11 bases. Losses at the gene ends were 3 bases for V and 2 bases for J; bases not matched to a gene: 5. The CDR3 spans 17 residues. Germline V gene lookup returns CDR1 LNHDA and CDR2 SQIVND (reference sequence). The CDR3 loop reads CASSILTSGDNTGELFF. The CDR3 region has the DNA TGTGCCAGTAGTATCCTGACTAGCGGGGATAACACCGGGGAGCTGTTTTTT.

The chain carries TRBV30 and TRBJ1-2; unclear D gene. The germline V and J ends were trimmed by 2 bases and 10 bases, with 17 bases remaining between them. The CDR3 is made up of 13 amino acids. CDR1 and CDR2 from the germline V gene are GTSNPN and SVGIG (reference sequence). Written as DNA, the CDR3 is TGTGCCTGGAGTCCCACACTAAATAAGGACTACACCTTC. Its translation is CAWSPTLNKDYTF.

The chain recombines TRBV15 with TRBJ2-1; D possibly corresponds to TRBD2 (7 bases). Germline V lookup: CDR1 LNHNV, CDR2 YYDKDF (reference sequence). This CDR3 spans 15 amino acids. The germline V and J ends were trimmed by 0 bases and 9 bases, with 15 bases remaining between them. In DNA, the CDR3 is TGTGCCACCAGCAGAGACAACCCAGGGGAGGGTGAGCAGTTCTTC. It yields the protein CATSRDNPGEGEQFF.

The chain uses TRBV13 and TRBJ1-1, with no clear D. Trimming left V 5 bases short and J 4 bases short, with 14 bases between. Looked up from germline, CDR1 is PRHDT and CDR2 is FYEKMQ (reference sequence). The length of the CDR3 is 14 residues. The CDR3 protein is CASSLSMKSTEAFF. CDR3 nucleotide sequence: TGTGCCAGCAGCCTCTCCATGAAGAGCACTGAAGCTTTCTTT. Complete variable domain (other parts from reference TRBV13 and TRBJ1-1): AAGVIQSPRHLIKEKRETATLKCYPIPRHDTVYWYQQGPGQDPQFLISFYEKMQSDKGSIPDRFSAQQFSDYHSELNMSSLELGDSALYFCASSLSMKSTEAFFGQGTRLTVV.

The chain joins TRBV7-2 to TRBJ1-6; the match to TRBD1 covers 10 bases. The V and J ends lost 5 bases and 7 bases, in that order; junction bases with no gene match: 8. The germline V gene encodes CDR1 SGHTA and CDR2 FQGNSA. This CDR3 has 16 residues. The CDR3 DNA follows: TGTGCCAGCAGCCTCAATGACAGGGGGCTGAATTCACCCCTCCACTTT. This translates into CASSLNDRGLNSPLHF. Combining the CDR3 with reference TRBV7-2 and TRBJ1-6 gives the whole variable domain GAGVSQSPSNKVTEKGKDVELRCDPISGHTALYWYRQSLGQGLEFLIYFQGNSAPDKSGLPSDRFSAERTGGSVSTLTIQRTQQEDSAVYLCASSLNDRGLNSPLHFGNGTRLTVT.

The sample holds one count of this clone. The genes are TRBV9 and TRBJ1-2; TRBD1 might be the D (5 bases). The CDR3 is 16 amino acids. V gave up 1 base and J gave up 3 bases, with 16 bases separating them. The germline V gene encodes CDR1 SGDLS and CDR2 YYNGEE. CDR3 residues: CASSVLAGQIDYGYTF. CDR3 bases: TGTGCCAGCAGCGTATTGGCGGGGCAGATAGACTATGGCTACACCTTC.

The V and J genes are TRBV6-5 and TRBJ2-7, with a tentative D call TRBD1 (6 bases). Germline V CDR1 and CDR2: MNHEY, SVGAGI. Trimming removed 4 bases from V and 0 bases from J, with 16 bases in between. This CDR3 has 16 residues. The CDR3 DNA reads TGTGCCAGCAGTTCCGTGGGACACCGTAGCTCCTACGAGCAGTACTTC. Protein sequence: CASSSVGHRSSYEQYF.

V and J are TRBV19 and TRBJ2-7; D is possibly TRBD2 (6 bases). The germline gives CDR1 LNHDA, CDR2 SQIVND (reference sequence). The CDR3 has 14 residues. The germline V and J ends were trimmed by 3 bases and 2 bases, with 11 bases remaining between them. The CDR3 here is CASSIGRDAYEQYF. The CDR3, as DNA: TGTGCCAGTAGTATTGGGCGGGACGCCTACGAGCAGTACTTC.

This chain connects TRBV14 to TRBJ2-1, with D maybe TRBD1 (6 bases). CDR1 is SGHDN, CDR2 FVKESK, per germline. The V and J ends lost 0 bases and 6 bases respectively, with 18 bases between them. CDR3 length equals 17 residues. CDR3 DNA: TGTGCCAGCAGCCAAGATTGGGGCAGGGGATTTATCAATGAGCAGTTCTTC. Its translation: CASSQDWGRGFINEQFF.

The rearrangement joins TRBV30 to TRBJ2-3; 7 positions agree with TRBD1. With V trimmed by 2 bases and J by 1 base, 15 bases remained unmatched. The germline V gene has CDR1 GTSNPN and CDR2 SVGIG (reference sequence). The CDR3 sequence is 18 residues long. In nucleotides, the CDR3 is TGTGCCTGGAGTCATCAACCGGGACAGCTAATACGCACAGATACGCAGTATTTT. Translating it yields CAWSHQPGQLIRTDTQYF. Combining the CDR3 with reference TRBV30 and TRBJ2-3 gives the whole variable domain SQTIHQWPATLVQPVGSPLSLECTVEGTSNPNLYWYRQAAGRGLQLLFYSVGIGQISSEVPQNLSASRPQDRQFILSSKKLLLSDSGFYLCAWSHQPGQLIRTDTQYFGPGTRLTVL.

The CDR3 DNA reads as TGTGCCAGCAGTTTAAGGGGTACCGGGGAGCTGTTTTTT. Translation gives CASSLRGTGELFF. The V call is TRBV27, the J call TRBJ2-2; a weak D match, TRBD1 (5 bases). Germline V gene data show CDR1 as MNHEY and CDR2 as SMNVEV (reference sequence). The V end lost 2 bases, the J end lost 5 bases, and 6 bases lay between the germline ends. The CDR3 extends over 13 amino acids.

The chain joins TRBV11-3 to TRBJ2-3, with TRBD2 matching over 12 bases. The CDR3 consists of 15 residues. Looked up from germline, CDR1 is SGHNT and CDR2 is YENEEA. After removal of 5 bases from V and 8 bases from J, the junction contained 8 bases not matched to a gene. CDR3 coding DNA: TGTGCCAGCAGCCCAAGACTAGCGGGAGAGGGTACGCAGTATTTT. The encoded protein is CASSPRLAGEGTQYF.

The CDR3 is CSATGTSAYEQYF. The CDR3, as DNA: TGCAGCGCCACCGGGACTAGCGCCTACGAGCAGTACTTC. The rearrangement uses TRBV29-1 and TRBJ2-7, with 10 positions matching TRBD2. In germline, CDR1 is SQVTM, CDR2 ANQGSEA. The trim removed 7 bases at V and 2 bases at J, leaving 5 bases unmatched. The CDR3 loop spans 13 amino acids.

This clone came up a few times. The chain carries TRBV5-1 and TRBJ1-4; 7 nucleotides agree with TRBD1. Germline V gene lookup returns CDR1 SGHRS and CDR2 YFSETQ. Trimming took 0 bases from V and 8 from J; bases not matched to a gene: 7. The CDR3 spans 15 residues. CDR3 loop: CASSLVQGDGEKLFF. The CDR3 nucleotides are TGCGCCAGCAGCTTGGTTCAGGGGGACGGGGAAAAACTGTTTTTT.

The V gene is TRBV30, the J gene TRBJ1-2; 8 bases fit TRBD1. The germline gives CDR1 GTSNPN, CDR2 SVGIG (reference sequence). V dropped 5 bases and J dropped 1; count of bases not matched to a gene: 6. This CDR3 has 14 amino acids. The DNA for the CDR3 is TGTGCCTGGGTCGACAGGGGACTTAACTATGGCTACACCTTC. This sequence encodes CAWVDRGLNYGYTF.

V and J are TRBV5-1 and TRBJ2-7; TRBD1 is a possible D gene (5 bases). Germline V gene lookup returns CDR1 SGHRS and CDR2 YFSETQ. V lost 2 bases to trimming and J lost 5 bases, with 14 bases between them. The CDR3 runs to 14 residues. CDR3 sequence: CASSFGRTRDEQYF. The CDR3 DNA reads TGCGCCAGCAGCTTTGGTAGGACAAGGGACGAGCAGTACTTC. Filled out from reference TRBV5-1 and TRBJ2-7, the complete variable domain reads KAGVTQTPRYLIKTRGQQVTLSCSPISGHRSVSWYQQTPGQGLQFLFEYFSETQRNKGNFPGRFSGRQFSNSRSEMNVSTLELGDSALYLCASSFGRTRDEQYFGPGTRLTVT.

The V gene is TRBV6-1, the J gene TRBJ2-7; 8 positions agree with TRBD1. CDR3 length: 14 amino acids. Germline trimming cut 2 bases from V and 7 bases from J; bases unmatched to any gene: 7. Per germline, CDR1 MNHNS and CDR2 SASEGT. CDR3 in DNA: TGTGCCAGCAGTGAAACGGACAGGGCAAAAGAGCAGTACTTC. This encodes CASSETDRAKEQYF.

V and J are TRBV29-1 and TRBJ2-5; 8 positions agree with TRBD2. Per the germline V gene, CDR1 is SQVTM and CDR2 is ANQGSEA. This CDR3 spans 15 amino acids. V was pared by 4 bases and J by 1 base, with 8 bases of the junction left unmatched. In nucleotides, the CDR3 is TGCAGCGTTGCGTTTACGGGGGGGGGCCAAGAGACCCAGTACTTC. It encodes CSVAFTGGGQETQYF.

The V gene is TRBV29-1, the J gene TRBJ2-1; 10 positions match TRBD2. CDR1 is SQVTM, CDR2 ANQGSEA, per germline. Trimming cost V 7 bases and J 0 bases; bases outside gene matches: 9. The CDR3 runs to 16 residues. CDR3 loop: CSGHTASGSSYNEQFF. CDR3 in DNA: TGCAGCGGGCATACCGCTAGCGGGAGCTCCTACAATGAGCAGTTCTTC.

The chain combines TRBV19 with TRBJ2-2, with TRBD2 matching 7 bases. This CDR3 contains 15 residues. V lost 3 bases, J lost 3 bases, and 4 bases stayed unmatched. Germline CDR1 and CDR2: LNHDA and SQIVND (reference sequence). CDR3 nucleotide sequence: TGTGCCAGTAGTATCTTTAGCGGGTACACCGGGGAGCTGTTTTTT. Protein: CASSIFSGYTGELFF.

The chain links TRBV20-1 to TRBJ1-2, with D unclear. CDR3 length: 11 amino acids. V lost 4 bases and J 1 base, leaving 4 bases between the germline ends. CDR1 and CDR2 (germline): DFQATT, SNEGSKA (reference sequence). The CDR3 region is CSATVNYGYTF. CDR3 in DNA: TGCAGTGCTACAGTTAACTATGGCTACACCTTC.

The chain couples TRBV3-1 (or the pseudogene TRBV3-2) to TRBJ1-2; the match to TRBD1 covers 7 bases. Germline-derived CDR1 and CDR2 are LGHDT and YNNKEL (reference sequence). V lost 4 bases and J lost 8; bases outside the gene matches: 10. The CDR3 loop spans 14 amino acids. CDR3 bases: TGTGCCAGCAGCCGTGACAGGGAGCTGAGGGGCTACACCTTC. It codes for CASSRDRELRGYTF.